The sequence of this T cell receptor (beta chain) was determined in a study of beta chain features in type 1 diabetes. Across the whole study: Healthy donors and patients had similar age, gender and cell yields.

Germline V lookup: CDR1 MGHDK, CDR2 SYGVNS. The CDR3 totals 15 residues. V was shortened by 6 bases and J by 7 bases, with 19 bases between the two germline ends. What was sequenced were expressed TCRB transcripts, since all of the isolated RNA had been reverse transcribed. Sequenced by immunoSEQ multiplex PCR; TCRdb stores in-frame clones only, minus some. The sample consists of about 650,000 clones, 9.5% to 15% of them appearing once. This clone was detected a few times. Its target is not known. Study results and limitations: TCRB CDR3s were moderately but significantly shorter in Type 1 diabetes patients in all four CD4+ subsets. The naive, central memory and Treg TCRB repertoires showed an apparent similarity that was greater among patients than among healthy donors.

Averaging roughly 110 mL, one heparinised blood draw was given by each donor. It was via CD45RO/CCR7/CD25/CD127/CD95/CD27 that CD4+ naive, central memory, regulatory and stem cell-like memory cells were sorted. The specimen was naive CD4+ T cells from blood. The V and J genes are TRBV25-1 and TRBJ1-5; maybe TRBD1 (5 bases). This TCR was sampled from a man aged 30 to 39 with type 1 diabetes. CDR3 in amino acids: CASSRTNEGKQPQHF. DNA for the CDR3: TGTGCCAGCAGCCGGACGAACGAGGGGAAACAGCCCCAGCATTTT.